This TCR beta chain was recorded in a study of T cell repertoires in cytomegalovirus infection. Study overall: CMV infection plus the matching HLA type was flagged by public TCR beta signatures. Points from the study as a whole: HLA-C-restricted, CMV-specific TCR beta clonotypes were dominant ex vivo. Carriers of CMV and the relevant HLA type were discriminated by public TCR beta frequency.

TCRdb passed the reads through MiXCR, listing each CDR3 protein once. Of more than 150,000 distinct CDR3 sequences listed, over 25% are singletons. Comment on this clonotype: No antigen is known for it.

The CDR3 sequence is 14 residues long. Trimming took off 4 bases at V and 1 base at J, with 7 bases between the two ends. The germline gives CDR1 SEHNR, CDR2 FQNEAQ (reference sequence). This TCR derives from a human donor in good health (CMV status not recorded). Some clones in this sample may be carry-over from other donors' samples. The specimen was PBMCs. The rearrangement links TRBV7-9 to TRBJ1-4, with unresolved D. The CDR3 reads CASSSKRTNEKLFF. The CDR3 nucleotides are TGTGCCAGCAGCTCCAAAAGAACTAATGAAAAACTGTTTTTT.